One and the same sample provided the 13 T cell receptor beta chains below, sequenced in a study of T cells in Graves' hyperthyroidism and ophthalmopathy. TCR beta CDR3 region amplification was performed from RNA transcripts. RT-PCR in the first round (using the HTBI primer set) targeted the TCR CDR3. TCRdb re-called the multiplex PCR reads with MiXCR, one entry per CDR3 protein. The sample holds about 530,000 distinct CDR3 sequences; approximately 17% are singletons and the top ten take roughly 15%. Specimen: blood. All receptors derive from a woman aged 18-30 years with Graves' ophthalmopathy.

This clonotype was seen many times. The rearrangement uses TRBV11-2 and TRBJ1-6, with unresolved D. CDR3 size: 15 residues. Trimming shortened V by 1 base and J by 7 bases, and 11 bases separated the two germline ends. The germline V gene encodes CDR1 SGHAT and CDR2 FQNNGV. The CDR3 loop reads CASSLVGEPNSPLHF. In nucleotides, the CDR3 is TGTGCCAGCAGCTTAGTTGGGGAACCCAATTCACCCCTCCACTTT.

In its sample, this clonotype was seen many times. The CDR3 DNA reads TGTGCCAGCACCGACACAGGGATGAACACTGAAGCTTTCTTT. This sequence encodes CASTDTGMNTEAFF. The chain links TRBV3-1 to TRBJ1-1; possibly TRBD1 for D (6 bases). Trimming took 7 bases from V and 0 from J, leaving 12 bases between them. Germline CDR1 and CDR2: LGHDT and YNNKEL (reference sequence). The CDR3 is made up of 14 amino acids. Full variable domain (remainder filled in from reference TRBV3-1 and TRBJ1-1): DTAVSQTPKYLVTQMGNDKSIKCEQNLGHDTMYWYKQDSKKFLKIMFSYNNKELIINETVPNRFSPKSPDKAHLNLHINSLELGDSAVYFCASTDTGMNTEAFFGQGTRLTVV.

The chain is built from TRBV29-1 and TRBJ2-3; 14 positions match TRBD2. Germline loops: CDR1 SQVTM, CDR2 ANQGSEA. V shed 7 bases, J shed 0 bases, and the junction held 9 bases outside the gene matches. This CDR3 spans 17 amino acids. Here the CDR3 DNA reads TGCAGCGGGGTAGGACTAGCGGGGGGACCTAGCACAGATACGCAGTATTTT. Translation: CSGVGLAGGPSTDTQYF.

This clonotype was observed a handful of times. This sequence joins TRBV4-1 and TRBJ1-2; tentative D call: TRBD1 (6 bases). CDR3 length equals 15 residues. V dropped 3 bases and J dropped 2 bases, with 13 bases sitting between them. CDR1 is MGHRA and CDR2 is YSYEKL in the germline V gene. In nucleotides, the CDR3 is TGCGCCAGCAGCCAGGCTACAGGGACCAACTATGGCTACACCTTC. Its protein is CASSQATGTNYGYTF.

This clonotype appeared many times. The rearrangement joins TRBV7-2 to TRBJ2-1; D unresolved. The CDR3 extends over 12 amino acids. V shed 5 bases and J shed 8 bases, with 10 bases lying between them. Germline CDR1 and CDR2: SGHTA and FQGNSA. The CDR3 protein is CASSPRSHEQFF. The CDR3 bases are TGTGCCAGCAGCCCCCGCAGCCATGAGCAGTTCTTC.

This clonotype has a count of ten or more. The chain joins TRBV30 to TRBJ1-5; D may be TRBD1 (6 bases). CDR1 GTSNPN and CDR2 SVGIG come from the germline V gene (reference sequence). V was shortened by 1 base and J by 3 bases, with 10 bases between the two germline ends. The CDR3 sequence is 14 residues long. The CDR3: CAWSAGANNQPQHF. The CDR3 DNA reads as TGTGCCTGGAGTGCGGGGGCGAACAATCAGCCCCAGCATTTT. Supplemented by reference TRBV30 and TRBJ1-5, the full variable domain reads SQTIHQWPATLVQPVGSPLSLECTVEGTSNPNLYWYRQAAGRGLQLLFYSVGIGQISSEVPQNLSASRPQDRQFILSSKKLLLSDSGFYLCAWSAGANNQPQHFGDGTRLSIL.

The chain is built from TRBV9 and TRBJ1-2; 9 nucleotides align to TRBD1. CDR1 is SGDLS and CDR2 is YYNGEE in the germline V gene. Germline trimming cut 3 bases from V and 6 bases from J; bases unmatched to any gene: 12. This CDR3 spans 16 amino acids. The CDR3 nucleotides read TGTGCCAGCAGCGAGAGGGGACAGGGAGGTCTCGATGGCTACACCTTC. It translates to CASSERGQGGLDGYTF. Supplemented by reference TRBV9 and TRBJ1-2, the full variable domain reads DSGVTQTPKHLITATGQRVTLRCSPRSGDLSVYWYQQSLDQGLQFLIQYYNGEERAKGNILERFSAQQFPDLHSELNLSSLELGDSALYFCASSERGQGGLDGYTFGSGTRLTVV.

This clonotype was found many times. The chain joins TRBV28 to TRBJ2-3; no clear D. The CDR3 extends over 15 amino acids. Trimming shortened V by 3 bases and J by 0 bases, and 10 bases separated the two germline ends. Germline assignment: CDR1 MDHEN and CDR2 SYDVKM. The CDR3: CASSLWGYSTDTQYF. Here the CDR3 DNA reads TGTGCCAGCAGTTTGTGGGGATATAGCACAGATACGCAGTATTTT. Full variable domain (missing parts from reference TRBV28 and TRBJ2-3): DVKVTQSSRYLVKRTGEKVFLECVQDMDHENMFWYRQDPGLGLRLIYFSYDVKMKEKGDIPEGYSVSREKKERFSLILESASTNQTSMYLCASSLWGYSTDTQYFGPGTRLTVL.

This clonotype has ten or more counts. The CDR3 DNA sequence: TGCAGTGCGGAGGGCCACAGCGGGGTCTCCTACGAGCAGTACTTC. It specifies CSAEGHSGVSYEQYF. The gene calls are TRBV20-1 and TRBJ2-7, with 7 bases lining up with TRBD2. CDR1 is DFQATT, CDR2 SNEGSKA, per germline (reference sequence). The CDR3 consists of 15 residues. J gave up 0 bases and V 6 bases, and 11 bases lay outside the gene matches.

This clonotype was detected many times. The chain uses TRBV7-2 and TRBJ1-2, with D possibly being TRBD1 (5 bases). V was cut by 1 base and J by 7 bases, with 10 bases left in between. Germline loops: CDR1 SGHTA, CDR2 FQGNSA. The CDR3 has 13 residues. The CDR3 region has the DNA TGTGCCAGCAGCTTAGAAGGGGATGGTGGCTACACCTTC. Protein sequence: CASSLEGDGGYTF. Combining the CDR3 with reference TRBV7-2 and TRBJ1-2 gives the whole variable domain GAGVSQSPSNKVTEKGKDVELRCDPISGHTALYWYRQSLGQGLEFLIYFQGNSAPDKSGLPSDRFSAERTGGSVSTLTIQRTQQEDSAVYLCASSLEGDGGYTFGSGTRLTVV.

The sample holds a few counts of this clonotype. The rearrangement links TRBV12-3 or TRBV12-4 to TRBJ2-1, with a weak D call TRBD2 (7 bases). Trimming removed 8 bases at V and 4 bases at J, with 15 bases between. The CDR3 loop spans 14 amino acids. CDR3 nucleotide sequence: TGTGCCAGCTGGGGGCGGGAGTTTTACAATGAGCAGTTCTTC. The encoded protein is CASWGREFYNEQFF.

DNA of the CDR3: TGTGCCAGCAGACGAGGGGGGGACAGGGAGGCATGGGAGCTGTTTTTT. Translated, it gives CASRRGGDREAWELFF. The chain couples TRBV12-3 or TRBV12-4 to TRBJ2-2, with TRBD1 matching 9 bases. Germline trimming cut 6 bases from V and 9 bases from J; bases unmatched to any gene: 14. The CDR3 length is 16 residues.

This clonotype showed up many times. The rearrangement links TRBV12-3 or TRBV12-4 to TRBJ1-6, with a tentative D call TRBD1 (6 bases). The CDR3 loop spans 14 amino acids. Trimming stripped 6 bases from V and 9 bases from J, with 15 bases between. Here the CDR3 reads CASRPTGLGSPLHF. The CDR3 DNA reads TGTGCCAGCAGACCTACAGGGTTGGGTTCACCCCTCCACTTT.